This T cell receptor beta chain originates from a study of blood T cell repertoires in COVID-19. Study-level information: Acute and convalescent COVID-19 samples came from the United States, Italy and Spain. From T cells, B-cell-depleted T cells, or PBMCs came the material, which was cDNA or gDNA.

In germline, CDR1 is GTSNPN, CDR2 SVGIG (reference sequence). The CDR3 has 14 residues. V was pared by 0 bases and J by 4 bases, with 12 bases between. As handled by the study authors: Reference gene primer amplification in the assay estimated nucleated cell counts. Repertoires were generated with immunoSEQ multiplex PCR, while TCRdb's copy carries only in-frame clones and drops some. The V and J calls and clone size are taken from that table; D and trimming were inferred from the DNA. The table shows about 47,000 clones, with roughly four fifths occurring only once. Input material: peripheral blood. The receptor's source is a man aged 60 to 69 with acute or convalescent COVID-19. V and J are TRBV30 and TRBJ1-1; no reliable D call. CDR3 residues: CAWSVLRVTTEAFF. CDR3 bases: TGTGCCTGGAGTGTACTTCGGGTGACCACTGAAGCTTTCTTT.